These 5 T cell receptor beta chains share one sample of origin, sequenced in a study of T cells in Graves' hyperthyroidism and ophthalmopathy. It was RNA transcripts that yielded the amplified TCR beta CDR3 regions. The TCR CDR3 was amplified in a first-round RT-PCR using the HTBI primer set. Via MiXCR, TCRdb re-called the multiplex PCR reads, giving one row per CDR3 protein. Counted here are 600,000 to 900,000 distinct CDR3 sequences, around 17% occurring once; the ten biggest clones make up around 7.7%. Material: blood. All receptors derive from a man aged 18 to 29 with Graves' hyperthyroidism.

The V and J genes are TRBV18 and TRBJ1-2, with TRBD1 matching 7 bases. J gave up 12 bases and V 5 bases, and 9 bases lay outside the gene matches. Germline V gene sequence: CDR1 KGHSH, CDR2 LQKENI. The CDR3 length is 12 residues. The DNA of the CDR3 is TGTGCCAGCTCAGCCGACAGGGATTGGGACACCTTC. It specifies CASSADRDWDTF.

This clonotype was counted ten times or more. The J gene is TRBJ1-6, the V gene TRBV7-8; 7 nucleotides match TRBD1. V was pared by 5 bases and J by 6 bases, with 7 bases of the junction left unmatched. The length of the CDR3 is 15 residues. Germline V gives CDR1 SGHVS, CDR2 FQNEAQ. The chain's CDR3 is CASSVAQGSNSPLHF. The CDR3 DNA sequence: TGTGCCAGCAGCGTCGCACAGGGGAGTAATTCACCCCTCCACTTT.

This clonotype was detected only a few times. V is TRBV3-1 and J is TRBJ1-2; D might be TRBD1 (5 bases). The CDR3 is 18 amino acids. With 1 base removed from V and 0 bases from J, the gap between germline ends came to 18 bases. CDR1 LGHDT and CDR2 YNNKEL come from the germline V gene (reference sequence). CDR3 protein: CASSQGGARPLANYGYTF. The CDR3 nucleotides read TGTGCCAGCAGCCAAGGAGGGGCCAGGCCTTTAGCTAACTATGGCTACACCTTC. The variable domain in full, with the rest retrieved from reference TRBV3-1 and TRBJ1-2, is DTAVSQTPKYLVTQMGNDKSIKCEQNLGHDTMYWYKQDSKKFLKIMFSYNNKELIINETVPNRFSPKSPDKAHLNLHINSLELGDSAVYFCASSQGGARPLANYGYTFGSGTRLTVV.

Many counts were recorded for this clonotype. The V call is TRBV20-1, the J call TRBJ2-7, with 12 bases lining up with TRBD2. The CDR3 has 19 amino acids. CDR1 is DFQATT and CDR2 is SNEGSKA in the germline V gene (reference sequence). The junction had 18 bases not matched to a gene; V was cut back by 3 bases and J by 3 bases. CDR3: CSARGGSFRTSGTNYEQYF. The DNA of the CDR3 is TGCAGTGCTAGGGGCGGGAGTTTCAGGACTAGCGGGACGAACTACGAGCAGTACTTC.

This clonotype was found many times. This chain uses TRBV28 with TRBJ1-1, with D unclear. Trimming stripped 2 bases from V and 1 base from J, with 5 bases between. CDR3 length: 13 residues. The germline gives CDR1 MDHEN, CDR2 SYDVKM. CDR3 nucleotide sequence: TGTGCCAGCAGTTTAAGATGGAACACTGAAGCTTTCTTT. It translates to CASSLRWNTEAFF.